This T cell receptor (beta chain) was sequenced for a study of cytomegalovirus exposure and HLA in healthy donors. This CDR3 contains 16 residues. The germline V and J ends were trimmed by 5 bases and 3 bases, with 17 bases remaining between them. In germline, CDR1 is SEHNR, CDR2 FQNEAQ (reference sequence). Details on this clone: The antigen is undetermined.

Study-wide points: By a later analysis, the bulk of CMV-associated TCR beta chains appeared HLA-restricted. TCR beta chains numbering under 200 were designated cytomegalovirus-associated. One cluster of highly shared sequence variants probably arose as a sequencing artifact.

Vbeta (60) and Jbeta (13) primers were used in the PCR. The data were produced by immunoSEQ multiplex PCR, yet TCRdb's version contains in-frame clones alone and is incomplete. The sample table includes 180,000 or so clones. This receptor was obtained from a boy aged 10-17 years in good health and CMV-seronegative. The chain recombines TRBV7-9 with TRBJ1-5; tentatively, D is TRBD1 (6 bases). The sequenced material came from PBMCs. The chain's CDR3 is CASSLGGREVNQPQHF. The CDR3 DNA reads as TGTGCCAGCAGCCTAGGGGGAAGGGAGGTCAATCAGCCCCAGCATTTT. Full variable domain (outside the CDR3, taken from reference TRBV7-9 and TRBJ1-5): DTGVSQNPRHKITKRGQNVTFRCDPISEHNRLYWYRQTLGQGPEFLTYFQNEAQLEKSRLLSDRFSAERPKGSFSTLEIQRTEQGDSAMYLCASSLGGREVNQPQHFGDGTRLSIL.